Described below is a single T cell receptor beta chain sequence and its context. Assay used: immunoSEQ multiplex PCR; TCRdb lists only in-frame clones, some missing. The repertoire holds approximately 12,000 clones, with roughly 75% as singletons. The CDR3 totals 15 residues. The germline CDR1 and CDR2 sequences are MGHRA and YSYEKL. The V end lost 1 base, the J end lost 8 bases, and 17 bases lay between the germline ends. This record comes from a study of OX40 agonist ivuxolimab in advanced cancers. Overall study: Of the participants, 40% had some prior anti-PD-1, anti-PD-L1 or anti-CTLA-4 therapy, which was allowed.

The specimen comprised CD4+ or CD8+ T cells sorted from blood, sampled in a trial of the OX40 agonist ivuxolimab. The rearrangement links TRBV4-1 to TRBJ1-2; D uncertain. This TCR was recovered from an adult with an advanced solid tumor such as melanoma, head and neck, liver or kidney cancer. Written as DNA, the CDR3 is TGCGCCAGCAGCCAAGTTGAACTTTCGGGAGAAGGCTACACCTTC. Translation: CASSQVELSGEGYTF.